This T cell receptor beta chain was identified during a study of shared clonotypes between healthy human individuals. Study findings and constraints: Sequencing of the sorted subsets was shown by rarefaction to be incomplete despite large depth. Four donors shared about 4.8% of their naive CD4 clonotypes.

Clones were sequenced by immunoSEQ multiplex PCR, and TCRdb holds only the in-frame ones, with some missing. Of about 820,000 clones listed, roughly 92% are singletons. About this clone itself: Its cognate antigen is unknown.

The naive CD8 population came from CD45RO-negative cells selected for CCR7, without terminally differentiated effector memory CD45RA+ cells. The CDR3 is 15 amino acids. V shed 4 bases, J shed 7 bases, and the junction held 12 bases outside the gene matches. The germline CDR1 and CDR2 sequences are SEHNR and FQNEAQ (reference sequence). Sequences were obtained from naive CD8+ T cells sorted from blood. The sequence was collected from a man in his thirties or forties in good health. The chain uses TRBV7-9 and TRBJ2-5, with TRBD1 matching over 7 bases. CDR3 nucleotide sequence: TGTGCCAGCAGCTGGGACAGAGCCTACCAGACGACCCAGTACTTC. Translation gives CASSWDRAYQTTQYF.